This T cell receptor (beta chain) was recorded in a study of cytomegalovirus exposure and HLA in healthy donors (dated by TCRdb to the late 2010s). About the full investigation: According to an earlier analysis of 587 of the donors, about 180 million T cells yielded 117 million unique TCR beta sequences and approximately 280 Gb of sequence data. On average, 235,054 unique TCR beta nucleotide sequences were sequenced per donor among fewer than 500 genotyped donors of the cohort, with roughly 20% of those sequences being non-productive. HLA typing included class I and class II loci at four-digit resolution. Among the roughly 430 genotyped donors, about 83% belonged to the genetic ancestry cluster associated with self-reported Caucasian donors. Typing coverage differed by locus: A, B, C, DRB1 and DQB1 were typed in roughly 629-630 donors, DQA1 in approximately 520, DPA1 in 606, and DPB1 in 450 to 480. The study used immunosequencing to profile the T cell repertoires of several hundred subjects and linked those repertoires to cytomegalovirus serostatus. To study patterns of TCR occurrence, a later analysis re-analyzed previously published TCR beta repertoires from around 660 donors and added high-resolution HLA genotyping. An earlier analysis of several hundred of the donors applied high-throughput TCR beta sequencing to assess whether each TCR beta V gene segment acted as functional or pseudogenic. To predict cytomegalovirus infection status, the study brought together high-throughput TCR immunosequencing, statistical association of individual TCRs with disease status, and machine learning. Rather than drawing on any new phenotypic data, the later analysis identified candidate immune exposures from TCR beta sequences and the way those sequences occurred across donors. Approximately 310 gigabases of sequencing data and roughly 81 million unique TCR sequences made up an early release that covered under 750 HLA-typed donors. A later genetic analysis took genome-wide SNP genotypes for about three fifths of the roughly 700 donors and used that subset as a discovery cohort. All discovery cohort repertoires had been generated on a single sequencing platform. Donor age, sex, ethnicity and CMV serostatus were collected together with the repertoire data. Roughly 5 DR-DQ haplotypes were treated as single units for association and clustering because of strong linkage in the cohort. A separate validation cohort of over a hundred different subjects was used in addition to the approximately 700-subject first cohort. The aim of the study was to test whether cataloging public T cell receptors could identify signatures of past pathogen exposure. Beyond this particular receptor, the publication reports: The study listed 150 to 200 TCR beta chains as associated with cytomegalovirus. The earlier analysis of a few hundred of the donors excluded approximately 15 rarely observed V segments, including chromosome 9 orphons, because counts were too low. When HLA alleles, especially DR and DQ, strongly co-occurred, TCR associations were difficult to assign to individual alleles. A later genetic analysis associated a missense DCLRE1C variant with V-gene and J-gene trimming of TCR beta chains, and an independent cohort replicated the association. A further reported finding was that TCR beta sequences accurately predicted the HLA-A and HLA-B alleles for most subjects in the first cohort. In vitro tests confirmed that a few of the cytomegalovirus-associated TCR beta chains recognize cytomegalovirus antigens. A later analysis found that most CMV-associated TCR beta chains appeared HLA-restricted, with HLA associations seemingly driven largely by CMV exposure. Immune exposure information for the cohort was limited to CMV serostatus. It was suggested by the authors that the approach could potentially be generalized to other disease states and immunological phenotypes. The classifier was reported to diagnose cytomegalovirus status with high specificity and sensitivity in both the original cohort and the validation cohort. The presence/absence analyses assumed that sequencing depth was roughly uniform across donors, and that assumption may not be true. Some IMGT-functional V segments, including TRBV6-2 and TRBV6-3, could not be distinguished by the 87-base-pair reads and were therefore excluded. According to a later analysis, parvovirus B19, influenza, CMV and Epstein-Barr virus appeared linked to several top co-occurrence clusters. A group of highly shared sequence variants was considered likely to be a technical artifact of the sequencing pipeline. Correlated functional status among segregating V segments might reflect linkage disequilibrium, but an unknown experimental factor could not be ruled out. A later analysis found that TCR association rates varied across HLA loci, with DRB1 alleles showing the most associated TCRs and HLA-C alleles the fewest. The cohort was sequenced for TCR beta chains only, and without alpha or paired-chain data the features that could be detected were limited. Because HLA typing was unavailable for some donors at each locus, only the typed subset was used in association tests. In a later analysis, HLA-associated TCR beta chains were found to be more clonally expanded and to have lower generation probabilities than equally common non-associated chains. Across donors, most TCR sequences were observed very rarely, whereas some public TCRs were present in many individuals. In an earlier analysis of some 550 of the donors, most TCR beta V segments were observed in productive rearrangements about 87% or about 30% of the time, broadly matching IMGT annotations. Compared with the approximately 670-donor mean, donors in an Asian-associated ancestry cluster had fewer N-insertions in productive TCRs, according to a later genetic analysis. Specific HLA alleles were associated with some 15,000 TCR beta sequences at a false discovery rate of 0.05 in a later analysis.

Library preparation used the immunoSEQ multiplex PCR assay. For the multiplex PCR, a mixture combining 60 forward primers for TCR Vbeta segments and 13 reverse primers for TCR Jbeta segments was used. Amplification of the CDR3 region of rearranged TCR beta genes was performed with a multiplex PCR assay on genomic DNA. The amplified TCR beta libraries were sequenced on the Illumina HiSeq System as 87-base-pair reads. As for the original processing: In a later analysis, 80 million or so unique TCR beta chains were counted across the 500 to 700 repertoires, and approximately 9.9 million of these chains were shared by at least two donors. Raw reads were error-corrected and collapsed into unique sequences by a nearest-neighbor algorithm in which closely related sequences were merged to remove PCR and sequencing errors. Alignment of CDR3 sequences to IMGT reference sequences was used to assign V, D and J gene segments. For a sequence to be retained, at least a six-nucleotide match to both a V gene segment and a J gene segment was required. A rearrangement counted as productive if the CDR3 had no stop codons and remained in frame with V and J, and every other rearrangement counted as non-productive. CDR3 was defined according to IMGT convention as the region running from the second conserved V-encoded cysteine to the conserved J-encoded phenylalanine. The earlier analysis of a few hundred of the donors excluded sequences that lacked an unambiguous match to a single V gene segment. In an earlier analysis of approximately 590 of the donors, a V segment was called functional when productive rearrangements were above 56.7%, and segregating when the standard deviation between donors exceeded 5%. A statistical classification framework was built to diagnose cytomegalovirus status from the catalog of TCR beta chain sequences. In a later analysis, V and J genes were assigned by comparing TCR nucleotide sequences against IMGT/GENE-DB human TR gene sequences. A later analysis assigned CDR3 sequences and most-parsimonious VDJ recombination scenarios with the TCRdist pipeline. In a later analysis, each TCR beta chain was defined by its CDR3 amino acid sequence together with its V-gene family, and reads lacking a unique V-gene family were excluded. To address suspected cross-contamination and a sequencing artifact, a later analysis removed several hundred highly shared, low-generation-probability nucleotide sequences. A later analysis calculated a clonal expansion index for each public chain from normalized within-repertoire ranks of inferred template counts. In a later analysis, generation probabilities were computed with a VDJ recombination model fitted to out-of-frame rearrangements, and the resulting probabilities were checked against IGoR. A later analysis scored TCR-TCR, TCR-HLA and TCR-CMV co-occurrence with hypergeometric tests, applying a repertoire-size bias correction to TCR pairs. To estimate false discovery rates, a later analysis permuted the HLA or CMV assignments 20 times. In a later analysis, co-occurring TCRs were grouped with DBSCAN, and TCRdist sequence similarity was added when clustering was performed within HLA-allele-positive subsets. Repertoires with fewer than 30,000 or more than 120,000 public chains were left out of co-occurrence clustering, as were four to six repertoires with anomalous nucleotide sharing. Drawn from immuneACCESS, this table holds only the in-frame rearrangements with V and J called that TCRdb kept. Clones are partly lost; checked studies trace under half to an unresolved V gene and leave the rest unexplained. D and trimming come from the DNA, and the V and J calls and clone size come from that table. This sample has about 160,000 clones in its table, and roughly 70% of those were observed once. The ten largest clones take up approximately 2.8% of the sample.

The cohort consisted of 666 healthy bone marrow donors. At the time of sampling, all cohort members were nominally healthy, though unrecorded immune exposures were likely present. The donor was CMV seronegative and was included in the group of a few hundred seronegative cohort members. A peripheral blood sample was collected from each donor, and TCR beta sequencing was performed on peripheral blood mononuclear cells. Genomic DNA was extracted from the blood cell samples with the Qiagen DNeasy Blood Extraction Kit. The CDR3 measures 14 amino acids from cysteine to phenylalanine. Here the CDR3 DNA is all that survives: 42 bases in frame from base 1. CDR1 SQVTM and CDR2 ANQGSEA were looked up in the germline V gene. V and J are trimmed by 5 bases and 2 bases, and the gene matches miss 9 bases of the junction. In regard to this clone: This receptor's antigen is unknown. Nothing much larger sits one base from this clone, and base qualities are not available.

This receptor chain uses TRBV29-1 and TRBJ2-7; 7 bases in the junction line up with TRBD1. The sequence derives from a woman under 40 in good health and CMV-seronegative. The source material was PBMCs. The DNA sequence is TGCAGCGTTAAATACTCGACAGGGACCTACGAGCAGTACTTC. Its protein product is CSVKYSTGTYEQYF.